This paragraph covers one T cell receptor beta chain sequence. This record comes from a study of CD8+ T cells in alopecia areata. Trimming stripped 5 bases from V and 0 bases from J, with 7 bases between. The CDR3 consists of 14 residues. In germline, CDR1 is MNHEY, CDR2 SMNVEV (reference sequence). Following RNA extraction, reverse transcription yielded cDNA that acted as the sequencing template. Assay: immunoSEQ multiplex PCR; the TCRdb copy retains only in-frame clones and omits some. The sample consists of about 150,000 clones, over 70% of them appearing once. Material: CD8+ T cells sorted from blood, obtained at week 0. This TCR came from a human donor with alopecia areata. The V call is TRBV27, the J call TRBJ2-2, with D unclear. The CDR3 bases are TGTGCCAGCAGTCCGGGCGCGAACACCGGGGAGCTGTTTTTT. It yields the protein CASSPGANTGELFF.